This passage covers 21 T cell receptor beta chains from one sample sequenced in a study of tumor and adjacent non-tumor tissue in lung cancer. No cell sorting was done before RNA was extracted from the tissue. Distant lung tissue was collected more than 3 cm away from the tumor edge. Three rounds of nested PCR, following a modified ARM-PCR protocol, produced the TCRbeta library. TCRdb re-derived calls from the multiplex PCR reads in MiXCR, one entry per CDR3 protein. The sample records about 110,000 distinct CDR3 sequences, roughly three fifths being singletons. Sequenced material: distant non-tumor lung tissue. These receptors originate from a man aged 60 to 75 with non-small cell lung cancer.

The chain recombines TRBV7-9 with TRBJ2-5; 7 positions agree with TRBD1. This CDR3 has 14 amino acids. The V segment lost 4 bases and the J segment 4 bases; nucleotides outside the gene matches: 6. Germline CDR1 is SEHNR and CDR2 is FQNEAQ (reference sequence). The CDR3 DNA reads TGTGCCAGCAGCTCAGTGGGGACAGCAGAGACCCAGTACTTC. Translation gives CASSSVGTAETQYF. The complete variable domain, with remaining parts taken from reference TRBV7-9 and TRBJ2-5, reads DTGVSQNPRHKITKRGQNVTFRCDPISEHNRLYWYRQTLGQGPEFLTYFQNEAQLEKSRLLSDRFSAERPKGSFSTLEIQRTEQGDSAMYLCASSSVGTAETQYFGPGTRLLVL.

Regarding this clonotype: Germline and junction disagree at one end, which may indicate a read error. J is TRBJ2-1 and V is TRBV11-1; D might be TRBD2 (6 bases). The CDR3 consists of 15 residues. CDR1 is SGHAT, CDR2 FQDESV, per germline (reference sequence). This CDR3 reads CASSKKRVGLNDQFF. The DNA for the CDR3 is TGTGCCAGCAGCAAGAAGCGGGTGGGCCTCAATGATCAGTTCTTC. Filled out from reference TRBV11-1 and TRBJ2-1, the complete variable domain reads EAEVAQSPRYKITEKSQAVAFWCDPISGHATLYWYRQILGQGPELLVQFQDESVVDDSQLPKDRFSAERLKGVDSTLKIQPAELGDSAMYLCASSKKRVGLNDQFFGPGTRLTVL.

This clonotype was observed at least ten times. The rearrangement uses TRBV6-5 and TRBJ1-6, with a weak D call TRBD1 (6 bases). V lost 3 bases and J 7 bases, leaving 10 bases between the germline ends. Per germline, CDR1 MNHEY and CDR2 SVGAGI. This CDR3 is 14 amino acids long. The CDR3 region has the DNA TGTGCCAGCAGTTATCCTGGACAGAATTCACCCCTCCACTTT. It is translated as CASSYPGQNSPLHF.

As concerns this clonotype: The junction does not match germline at one end; this may be a read error. CDR3 nucleotides: TGTGCCAGCAGCCAAGGGGCTAGCCCTAGCACAGATATGCAGTATTTC. Amino acids: CASSQGASPSTDMQYF. The J gene is TRBJ2-3, the V gene TRBV4-2, with a tentative D call TRBD2 (5 bases). This CDR3 has 16 amino acids. The germline V gene encodes CDR1 LGHNA and CDR2 YNFKEQ.

The chain combines TRBV7-8 with TRBJ2-1; D may be TRBD2 (6 bases). This CDR3 has 13 amino acids. Between the trimmed V and J ends, which lost 8 bases and 8 bases, there was a span of 16 bases. Germline CDR1 and CDR2: SGHVS and FQNEAQ. The CDR3 sequence is CASPRWRGDEQFF. The CDR3 nucleotides are TGTGCCAGCCCCAGATGGCGGGGTGATGAGCAGTTCTTC.

With regard to this clonotype: Sequence at one end of the junction differs from germline and may be a read error. V gene TRBV11-1 combines with J gene TRBJ2-1; tentative D call: TRBD2 (6 bases). Germline CDR1 reads SGHAT; CDR2 reads FQDESV (reference sequence). The CDR3 has 14 residues. CDR3 DNA: TGTGCTAGCAGTTTACGGACTACCTACAATGAGCAGTTCTTC. Protein sequence: CASSLRTTYNEQFF. Filled out from reference TRBV11-1 and TRBJ2-1, the complete variable domain reads EAEVAQSPRYKITEKSQAVAFWCDPISGHATLYWYRQILGQGPELLVQFQDESVVDDSQLPKDRFSAERLKGVDSTLKIQPAELGDSAMYLCASSLRTTYNEQFFGPGTRLTVL.

This sequence joins TRBV6-1 and TRBJ1-2; 9 nucleotides line up with TRBD1. Germline lookup yields CDR1 MNHNS and CDR2 SASEGT. The CDR3 has 15 amino acids. J lost 11 bases, V lost 8 bases, and 18 bases had no gene match. The DNA of the CDR3 is TGTGCCAGCGGCGCCTTAATGCGGACAGGGGTTGGTTACACCTTC. Amino acid sequence: CASGALMRTGVGYTF.

Worth noting for this clonotype: This may come from a read error, since a much larger clone is one base off. The chain combines TRBV20-1 with TRBJ2-1; the match to TRBD1 covers 9 bases. Germline assignment: CDR1 DFQATT and CDR2 SNEGSKA (reference sequence). The CDR3 is made up of 18 amino acids. Here the CDR3 DNA reads TGCAGTGCTAGCGGGGACAGGGAAGCTCGGAGCTCCTACAATGAGCACTTCTTC. It codes for CSASGDREARSSYNEHFF.

This clonotype was found a few times. Germline and junction disagree at one end, which may indicate a read error. The chain joins TRBV12-3 or TRBV12-4 to TRBJ1-3; 8 bases are a match to TRBD1. The CDR3 has 16 residues. The CDR3 reads CASSRGTGLSGNTMYF. The CDR3 DNA follows: TGTGCCAGCAGTCGAGGGACAGGACTCTCTGGAAACACCATGTATTTT.

Points on this clonotype: A much more abundant neighbour one base away suggests this may be a read error. The rearrangement joins TRBV20-1 to TRBJ1-1, with 7 positions matching TRBD1. The CDR3 consists of 12 residues. The trim removed 8 bases at V and 8 bases at J, leaving 11 bases unmatched. Germline assignment: CDR1 DFQATT and CDR2 SNEGSKA (reference sequence). CDR3 loop: CSTRQGIMEAFF. As DNA, the CDR3 is TGCAGTACCAGACAGGGAATCATGGAAGCTTTCTTT.

For this clonotype: A read error is possible here, since a much larger clone lies one base away. The chain joins TRBV10-1 to TRBJ2-7; 9 bases map to TRBD1. Germline V CDR1 and CDR2: WNHNN, SYGVQD (reference sequence). The length of the CDR3 is 13 residues. The CDR3 loop is CAGSRGQGGEQYF. CDR3 in DNA: TGCGCCGGCAGCAGGGGACAGGGAGGCGAGCAGTACTTC.

As concerns this clonotype: The germline gene is not matched at one end of the junction; a read error may be the cause. The chain joins TRBV11-2 to TRBJ2-7; 13 positions agree with TRBD2. Germline CDR1 reads SGHAT; CDR2 reads FQNNGV. The CDR3 contains 15 residues. CDR3 region: CTSSPGLAGVYEQYF. The CDR3 DNA is TGTACCAGCAGCCCCGGACTAGCGGGGGTCTACGAGCAGTACTTC.

In its sample, this clonotype was seen once. The V call is TRBV24-1, the J call TRBJ2-1, with 10 positions matching TRBD2. With 3 bases clipped from V and 7 bases from J, the junction kept 11 bases outside the gene matches. Germline CDR1 reads KGHDR; CDR2 reads SFDVKD. The CDR3 is 17 residues long. CDR3 in amino acids: CATSDPQAGGPGNEQFF. The CDR3 DNA sequence: TGTGCCACCAGTGATCCTCAAGCGGGAGGGCCTGGGAATGAGCAGTTCTTC.

DNA of the CDR3: TGTGCCAGCAGCTTAGCGCTAGGGCCGGCGGAGACCCAGTACTTC. It specifies CASSLALGPAETQYF. The chain carries TRBV7-9 and TRBJ2-5, with D hard to call. Trimming pared 0 bases from V and 5 bases from J, leaving 13 bases between. This CDR3 contains 15 residues. Germline V lookup: CDR1 SEHNR, CDR2 FQNEAQ (reference sequence). The whole variable domain, filled in from reference TRBV7-9 and TRBJ2-5, reads DTGVSQNPRHKITKRGQNVTFRCDPISEHNRLYWYRQTLGQGPEFLTYFQNEAQLEKSRLLSDRFSAERPKGSFSTLEIQRTEQGDSAMYLCASSLALGPAETQYFGPGTRLLVL.

A remark on this clonotype: Just one base apart from a much larger clone, this may be a read error. The V and J genes are TRBV7-8 and TRBJ1-5; TRBD2 might be the D (7 bases). The J call could be wrong; TRBJ2-3 is a better fit for the DNA end. Per the germline V gene, CDR1 is SGHVS and CDR2 is FQNEAQ. CDR3 length: 14 residues. CDR3 in DNA: TGTGCCAGCAGCACCACCCCGGGGGGCCAGCCCCAGTATTTT. It codes for CASSTTPGGQPQYF.

The V gene is TRBV6-2 or TRBV6-3, the J gene TRBJ2-3; D perhaps matches TRBD1 (6 bases). CDR3 length equals 16 residues. CDR1 and CDR2 from the germline V gene are MNHEY and SVGEGT. Trimming shortened V by 6 bases and J by 2 bases, and 18 bases separated the two germline ends. CDR3 DNA: TGTGCCAGCAGCTACCCCATACAGGGCCCCACAGATACGCAGTATTTT. It yields the protein CASSYPIQGPTDTQYF.

The gene calls are TRBV11-2 and TRBJ1-1, with D uncertain. The CDR3 is made up of 15 amino acids. The ends were cut back, 5 bases at V and 3 bases at J, with 16 bases in the middle. Germline CDR1 SGHAT, CDR2 FQNNGV. CDR3 sequence: CASSLRIALDTEAFF. The CDR3 coding sequence is TGTGCCAGCAGCCTAAGGATAGCTTTGGACACTGAAGCTTTCTTT. Filled out from reference TRBV11-2 and TRBJ1-1, the complete variable domain reads EAGVAQSPRYKIIEKRQSVAFWCNPISGHATLYWYQQILGQGPKLLIQFQNNGVVDDSQLPKDRFSAERLKGVDSTLKIQPAKLEDSAVYLCASSLRIALDTEAFFGQGTRLTVV.

This clonotype was counted at least ten times. V is TRBV4-3 and J is TRBJ1-2; 7 bases are a match to TRBD1. Germline assignment: CDR1 LGHNA and CDR2 YSLEER. V lost 4 bases and J lost 3; bases outside the gene matches: 5. The CDR3 is made up of 14 amino acids. CDR3 sequence reads: CASSPTGNDYGYTF. The CDR3 DNA sequence: TGCGCCAGCAGCCCGACAGGGAACGACTATGGCTACACCTTC.

The chain carries TRBV20-1 and TRBJ1-2, with D possibly TRBD1 on 6 matching bases. CDR1 DFQATT and CDR2 SNEGSKA come from the germline V gene (reference sequence). The CDR3 length is 15 residues. V lost 0 bases and J 4 bases, leaving 15 bases between the germline ends. CDR3 sequence (DNA): TGCAGTGCTAGAGATTGGGACACGGGGTCCTATGGCTACACCTTC. As protein: CSARDWDTGSYGYTF.

The chain couples TRBV19 to TRBJ1-5; possibly TRBD1 for D (6 bases). There are 14 residues in the CDR3. CDR1 is LNHDA and CDR2 is SQIVND in the germline V gene (reference sequence). V lost 7 bases to trimming and J lost 4 bases, with 14 bases between them. The CDR3 sequence: CASTFGGRNQPQHF. As DNA, the CDR3 is TGTGCCAGTACGTTCGGGGGCCGAAATCAGCCCCAGCATTTT. Complete variable domain (other parts from reference TRBV19 and TRBJ1-5): DGGITQSPKYLFRKEGQNVTLSCEQNLNHDAMYWYRQDPGQGLRLIYYSQIVNDFQKGDIAEGYSVSREKKESFPLTVTSAQKNPTAFYLCASTFGGRNQPQHFGDGTRLSIL.

This chain links TRBV6-6 with TRBJ2-7, with 10 bases that match TRBD1. Germline lookup yields CDR1 MNHNY and CDR2 SVGAGI (reference sequence). There are 14 residues in the CDR3. With 9 bases clipped from V and 9 bases from J, the junction kept 14 bases outside the gene matches. Here the CDR3 DNA reads TGTGCCAGGAGCCTGACAGGGGGCGCTTCCAGGCAGTACTTC. Translated: CARSLTGGASRQYF.